This TCR beta chain was obtained from a study of T cells in Graves' hyperthyroidism and ophthalmopathy. There were TCR beta CDR3 regions amplified from RNA transcripts. The primer set for the first-round RT-PCR of the TCR CDR3 was HTBI. Each CDR3 protein is one row after TCRdb ran MiXCR on the multiplex PCR reads. Of some 420,000 distinct CDR3 sequences listed, 12% to 15% were seen once; the top ten hold approximately 5.3%. Clinicians diagnosed patients from clinical symptoms, serum thyroxine and TRAb, thyroid ultrasound and orbital computed tomography. CDR1 SNHLY and CDR2 FYNNEI come from the germline V gene. This CDR3 spans 15 amino acids. V trimming: 0 bases; J trimming: 7 bases; junction bases outside the gene matches: 6.

This receptor was obtained from a woman younger than 35 with Graves' hyperthyroidism. V usage is TRBV2 and J usage is TRBJ2-1; 7 bases fit TRBD1. Sequencing input: blood. This CDR3 is CASSEAGGRWNEQFF. The DNA of the CDR3 is TGTGCCAGCAGTGAAGCAGGGGGCCGCTGGAATGAGCAGTTCTTC.